This TCR beta chain is drawn from a study of cytomegalovirus exposure and HLA in healthy donors. Study details: Drawn from HLA-typed donors, tens of millions of unique TCRs were held in an early data release.

A multiplex PCR was run with 60 Vbeta primers and 13 Jbeta primers. This table comes from immunoSEQ multiplex PCR, and its TCRdb copy is limited to in-frame clones, with some not included. Here the sample spans about 120,000 clones, roughly 82% being singletons. Samples came from healthy bone marrow donors. Details on this clone: Antigen: not known.

General study points: In a later analysis, most CMV-associated TCR beta chains appeared HLA-restricted.

Sequencing was done on a sample of PBMCs. The TCR comes from a young woman in good health and CMV-seronegative.

CDR3 sequence (DNA): TGTGCCAGCAGTTACTCACCAGGCAATCAGCCCCAGCATTTT. Translation gives CASSYSPGNQPQHF. The chain couples TRBV6-5 to TRBJ1-5; no clear D. This CDR3 comprises 14 residues. V was clipped by 0 bases and J by 2 bases, with 5 bases between them. The germline gives CDR1 MNHEY, CDR2 SVGAGI.